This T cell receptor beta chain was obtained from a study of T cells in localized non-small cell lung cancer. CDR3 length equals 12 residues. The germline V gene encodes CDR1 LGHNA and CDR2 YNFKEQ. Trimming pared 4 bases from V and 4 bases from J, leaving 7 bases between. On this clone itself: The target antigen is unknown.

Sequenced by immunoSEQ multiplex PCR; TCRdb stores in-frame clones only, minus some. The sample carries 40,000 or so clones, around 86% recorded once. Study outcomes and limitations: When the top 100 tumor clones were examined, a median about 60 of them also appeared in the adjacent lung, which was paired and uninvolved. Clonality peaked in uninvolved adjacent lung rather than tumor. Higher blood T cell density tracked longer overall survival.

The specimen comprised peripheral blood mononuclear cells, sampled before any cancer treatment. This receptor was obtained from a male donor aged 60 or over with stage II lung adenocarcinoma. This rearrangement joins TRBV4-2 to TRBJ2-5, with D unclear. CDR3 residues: CASSPTGETQYF. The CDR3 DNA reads TGTGCCAGCAGCCCTACTGGAGAGACCCAGTACTTC.